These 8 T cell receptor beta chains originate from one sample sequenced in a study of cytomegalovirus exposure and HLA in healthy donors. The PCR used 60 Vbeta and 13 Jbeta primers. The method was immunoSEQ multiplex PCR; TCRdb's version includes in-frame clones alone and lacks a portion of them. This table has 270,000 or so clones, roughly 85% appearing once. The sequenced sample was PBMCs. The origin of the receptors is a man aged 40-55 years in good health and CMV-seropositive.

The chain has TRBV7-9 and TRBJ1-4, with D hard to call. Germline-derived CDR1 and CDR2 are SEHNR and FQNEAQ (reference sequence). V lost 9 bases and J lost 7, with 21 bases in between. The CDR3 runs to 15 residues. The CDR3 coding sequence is TGTGCCAGTAAGATTCTGGGCGCTGGAGGTGAAAAACTGTTTTTT. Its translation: CASKILGAGGEKLFF.

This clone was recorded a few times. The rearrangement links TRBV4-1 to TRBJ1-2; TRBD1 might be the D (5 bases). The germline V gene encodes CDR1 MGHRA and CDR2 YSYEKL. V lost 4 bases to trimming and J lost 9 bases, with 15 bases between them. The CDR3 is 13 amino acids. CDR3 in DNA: TGCGCCAGCAGCCCAGAAGGGGCAGCTCGCTACACCTTC. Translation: CASSPEGAARYTF.

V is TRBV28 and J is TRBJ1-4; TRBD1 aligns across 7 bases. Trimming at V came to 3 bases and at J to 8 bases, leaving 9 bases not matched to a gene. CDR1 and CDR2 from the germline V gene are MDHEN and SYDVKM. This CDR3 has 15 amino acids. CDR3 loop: CASSFLRGQEEKLFF. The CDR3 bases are TGTGCCAGCAGTTTTCTTCGAGGACAGGAGGAAAAACTGTTTTTT.

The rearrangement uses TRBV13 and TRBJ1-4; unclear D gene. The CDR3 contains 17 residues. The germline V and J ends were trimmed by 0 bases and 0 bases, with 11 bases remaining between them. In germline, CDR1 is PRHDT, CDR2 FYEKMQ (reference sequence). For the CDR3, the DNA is TGTGCCAGCAGCTTAGGCCGTGACGGGGCAACTAATGAAAAACTGTTTTTT. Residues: CASSLGRDGATNEKLFF.

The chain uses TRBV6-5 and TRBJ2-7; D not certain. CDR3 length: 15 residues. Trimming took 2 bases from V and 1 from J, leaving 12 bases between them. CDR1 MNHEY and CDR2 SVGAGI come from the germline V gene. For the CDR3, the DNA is TGTGCCAGCAGTTACACCCAACACCCATCCTACGAGCAGTACTTC. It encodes CASSYTQHPSYEQYF.

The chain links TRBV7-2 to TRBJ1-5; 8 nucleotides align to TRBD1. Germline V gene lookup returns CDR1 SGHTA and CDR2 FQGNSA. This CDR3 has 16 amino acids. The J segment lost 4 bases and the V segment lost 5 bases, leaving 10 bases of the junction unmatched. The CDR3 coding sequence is TGTGCCAGCAGCCGAGGACAGGGAAGCCCGAATCAGCCCCAGCATTTT. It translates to CASSRGQGSPNQPQHF. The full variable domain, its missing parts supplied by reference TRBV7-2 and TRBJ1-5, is GAGVSQSPSNKVTEKGKDVELRCDPISGHTALYWYRQSLGQGLEFLIYFQGNSAPDKSGLPSDRFSAERTGGSVSTLTIQRTQQEDSAVYLCASSRGQGSPNQPQHFGDGTRLSIL.

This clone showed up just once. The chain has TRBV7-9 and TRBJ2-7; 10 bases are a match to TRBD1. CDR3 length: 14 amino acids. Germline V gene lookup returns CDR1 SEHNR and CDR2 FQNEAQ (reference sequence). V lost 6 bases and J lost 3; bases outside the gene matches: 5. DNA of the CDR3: TGTGCCAGCAGAGCCGGGACAGGGGACTACGAGCAGTACTTC. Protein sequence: CASRAGTGDYEQYF.

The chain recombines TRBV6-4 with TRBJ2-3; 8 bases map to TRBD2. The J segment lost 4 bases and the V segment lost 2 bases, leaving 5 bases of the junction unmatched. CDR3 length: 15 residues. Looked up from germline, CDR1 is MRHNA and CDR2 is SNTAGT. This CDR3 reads CASSDSGSAPDTQYF. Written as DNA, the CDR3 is TGTGCCAGCAGTGACAGCGGGAGTGCCCCAGATACGCAGTATTTT.